This T cell receptor (beta chain) was found in a study of PD-1 blockade in classical Hodgkin lymphoma. The time point is: newly diagnosed, previously untreated cHL patient sample. The study purified CD4+ T cells from thawed PBMCs using magnetic negative selection. Comments on this clone: What it recognizes is unknown.

Study-level points and caveats: Prior therapy or disease activity may underlie the repertoire differences, whose causes remain undefined. As was reported, newly diagnosed patients showed lower baseline TCR diversity than healthy donors did.

The protocol was immunoSEQ multiplex PCR, while the TCRdb copy is restricted to in-frame clones and leaves out a portion. The table lists about 22,000 clones, roughly 89% of them singletons. Sequenced sample: CD4+ T cells from blood. The clonotype comes from a human donor with classical Hodgkin lymphoma.

The CDR3 region is CASSGTGPDTQYF. The DNA for the CDR3 is TGTGCCAGCAGCGGTACGGGGCCAGATACGCAGTATTTT. The chain carries TRBV11-3 and TRBJ2-3; D is tentatively TRBD1 or TRBD2 (5 bases each). The CDR3 spans 13 residues. Germline V lookup: CDR1 SGHNT, CDR2 YENEEA. V was clipped by 5 bases and J by 4 bases, with 10 bases between them.